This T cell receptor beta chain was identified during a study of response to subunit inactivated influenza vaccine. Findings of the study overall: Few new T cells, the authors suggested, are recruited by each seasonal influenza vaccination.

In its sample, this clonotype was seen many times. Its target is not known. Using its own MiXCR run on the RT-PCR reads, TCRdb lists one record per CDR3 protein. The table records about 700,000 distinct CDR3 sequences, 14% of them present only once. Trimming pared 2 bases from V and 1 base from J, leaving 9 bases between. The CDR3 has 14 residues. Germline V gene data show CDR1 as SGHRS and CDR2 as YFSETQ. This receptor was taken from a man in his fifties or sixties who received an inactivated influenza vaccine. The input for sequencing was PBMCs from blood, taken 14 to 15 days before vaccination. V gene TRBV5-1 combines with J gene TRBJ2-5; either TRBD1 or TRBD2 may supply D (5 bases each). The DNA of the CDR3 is TGCGCCAGCAGCTTAACGGGGCGCCAAGAGACCCAGTACTTC. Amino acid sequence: CASSLTGRQETQYF.